This T cell receptor beta chain appears in the sequencing data of a study of blood T cell repertoires in COVID-19. About the study: Samples taken during acute and convalescent COVID-19 were collected in the United States, Italy and Spain.

Per the authors' pipeline: Reference gene primer amplification gave nucleated cell count estimates. Clones were read by immunoSEQ multiplex PCR, and TCRdb kept only the in-frame ones, dropping some. V, J and clone size derive from that table, while D and trimming were established from the DNA sequence. The sample contains about 80,000 clones, approximately 89% of which appear only once. V gave up 11 bases and J gave up 5 bases, with 13 bases separating them. Germline V CDR1 and CDR2: SEHNR, FQNEAQ (reference sequence). The CDR3 is made up of 12 amino acids. The rearrangement joins TRBV7-9 to TRBJ2-1; D might be TRBD2 (6 bases). Material: peripheral blood. The TCR originated in a man between 65 and 79 years old with active or convalescent COVID-19. The CDR3: CAGGTSNNEQFF. The CDR3 DNA sequence: TGTGCCGGGGGGACTTCAAACAATGAGCAGTTCTTC.